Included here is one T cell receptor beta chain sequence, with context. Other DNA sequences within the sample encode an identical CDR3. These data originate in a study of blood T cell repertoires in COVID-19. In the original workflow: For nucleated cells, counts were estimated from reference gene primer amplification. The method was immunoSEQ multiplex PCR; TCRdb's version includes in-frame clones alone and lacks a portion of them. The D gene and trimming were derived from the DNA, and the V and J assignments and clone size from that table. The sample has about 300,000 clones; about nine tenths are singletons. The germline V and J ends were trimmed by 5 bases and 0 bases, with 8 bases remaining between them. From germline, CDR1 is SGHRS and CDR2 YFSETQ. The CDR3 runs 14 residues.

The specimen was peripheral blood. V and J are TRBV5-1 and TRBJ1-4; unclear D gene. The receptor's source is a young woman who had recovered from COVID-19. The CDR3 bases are TGCGCCAGCAGTACCGACTCAACTAATGAAAAACTGTTTTTT. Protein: CASSTDSTNEKLFF.